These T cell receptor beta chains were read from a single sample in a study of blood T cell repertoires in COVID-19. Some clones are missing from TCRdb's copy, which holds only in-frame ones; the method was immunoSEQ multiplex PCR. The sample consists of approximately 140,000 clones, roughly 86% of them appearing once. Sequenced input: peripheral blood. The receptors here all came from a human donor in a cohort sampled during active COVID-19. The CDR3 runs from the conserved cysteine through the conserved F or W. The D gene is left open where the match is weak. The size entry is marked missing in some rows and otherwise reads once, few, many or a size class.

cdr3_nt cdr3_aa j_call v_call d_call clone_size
TGCGCCAGCAGCTTGGATGGCGGGAGAGCGTTCGGTGAGCAGTTCTTC CASSLDGGRAFGEQFF TRBJ2-1 TRBV5-1 TRBD2 .
TGTGCCATCAGTGAAGGCCGAGGTGAAGCTTTCTTT CAISEGRGEAFF TRBJ1-1 TRBV10-3 . .
TGTGCCAGCAGCGTAGGGCGGGGGGGCCCAGATACGCAGTATTTT CASSVGRGGPDTQYF TRBJ2-3 TRBV9 TRBD2 few
TGTGCCAGCTCACCACCCGACAGGGTGGGCGAAAAACTGTTTTTT CASSPPDRVGEKLFF TRBJ1-4 TRBV18 TRBD1 .
TGTGCCAGCAGCTATAAGCGGGAGGGCTACGAGCAGTACTTC CASSYKREGYEQYF TRBJ2-7 TRBV6-5 TRBD2 .
TGTGCCAGCAGCTCCGGGACAGGGTACGACGGGGAGCTGTTTTTT CASSSGTGYDGELFF TRBJ2-2 TRBV5-8 TRBD1 .
TGCGCCAGCAGCCAGGATTTTGTACAGGTGAACTATGGCTACACCTTC CASSQDFVQVNYGYTF TRBJ1-2 TRBV4-1 . .
TGTGCCAGCAGTGCAAGGACTAGCCGAAACTCCTACGAGCAGTACTTC CASSARTSRNSYEQYF TRBJ2-7 TRBV28 TRBD2 .
TGTGCCAGCAGCTTGTCCGCGGGGGGTTCCTACTCCTACGAGCAGTACTTC CASSLSAGGSYSYEQYF TRBJ2-7 TRBV7-2 TRBD2 once
TGTGCCAGCAGCCACTCCCCGGGACAGAGGAACACCGGGGAGCTGTTTTTT CASSHSPGQRNTGELFF TRBJ2-2 TRBV6-4 TRBD1 once
TGTGCCAGTAGCCCGGGGTGGGCTAATTCACCCCTCCACTTT CASSPGWANSPLHF TRBJ1-6 TRBV19 . .
TGTGCCAGCGGTAACATAGCGGGAGGCCCCACCGGGGAGCTGTTTTTT CASGNIAGGPTGELFF TRBJ2-2 TRBV7-3 TRBD2 once
TGTGCCTGGGGAAACAGGGGAAAACTGTTTTTT CAWGNRGKLFF TRBJ1-4 TRBV30 TRBD1 .
TGTGCCAGCACTCCAGGGGGATCGGGCACTGAAGCTTTCTTT CASTPGGSGTEAFF TRBJ1-1 TRBV28 TRBD1 .
TGTGCCAGCAGTTACTCGGGTGCAGGGGCTGGAAACACCATATATTTT CASSYSGAGAGNTIYF TRBJ1-3 TRBV6-6 . .
TGTGCCAGCAGCTTGGCCCGCGTTCGAGAGTATTTT CASSLARVREYF TRBJ2-3 TRBV5-6 . .
TGTGCCAGCAGTCCCACTCACAGGGGGGTACGTTACGAGCAGTACTTC CASSPTHRGVRYEQYF TRBJ2-7 TRBV2 TRBD1 few
TGTGCCAGCAGTATGGGACAGGCGGACGAGCAGTACTTC CASSMGQADEQYF TRBJ2-7 TRBV12-3/TRBV12-4 TRBD1 .
TGTGCCAGCAGCGTAGCCAGCGGGACCCACAATGAGCAGTTCTTC CASSVASGTHNEQFF TRBJ2-1 TRBV9 TRBD2 .
TGCAGTGGGGAGACCGTCAATGAGCAGTTCTTC CSGETVNEQFF TRBJ2-1 TRBV20-1 . once
TGTGCCACCAGCAGAGATCTTGCGGGGATAACAGATACGCAGTATTTT CATSRDLAGITDTQYF TRBJ2-3 TRBV15 . .
TGTGCCAGCAGTCAGCCGGGACAGGGGTATGGCTACACCTTC CASSQPGQGYGYTF TRBJ1-2 TRBV27 TRBD1 .
TGTGCCAGCAATCTTAGAGGGTTGTTCAACGAGCAGTACTTC CASNLRGLFNEQYF TRBJ2-7 TRBV6-5 . .
TGTGCCAGCAGTCCGTTTCGGGGGGGCAGAAATACGCAGTATTTT CASSPFRGGRNTQYF TRBJ2-3 TRBV28 TRBD2 .
TGTGCCAGTACCATCATTTCGGGGGGGCCTTACAATGAGCAGTTCTTC CASTIISGGPYNEQFF TRBJ2-1 TRBV19 TRBD2 .
TGTGCCAGCAGGTCGGGGGGCGCGGGTACCGGGGAGCTGTTTTTT CASRSGGAGTGELFF TRBJ2-2 TRBV6-5 . .
TGTGCCAGCAGTGACTCACAGGGGCCGGATACGCAGTATTTT CASSDSQGPDTQYF TRBJ2-3 TRBV6-4 TRBD1 .
TGTGCCAGCAGCTTCGCTCCGGGACAGGCCCAATCTAACTATGGCTACACCTTC CASSFAPGQAQSNYGYTF TRBJ1-2 TRBV28 TRBD1 .
TGTGCCAGCAGCTTGGGCCCGGGCCAGGGGAATGAGCAGTTCTTC CASSLGPGQGNEQFF TRBJ2-1 TRBV5-5 . .
TGTGCCAACTCAAGCGGGAGGGTTTACAATGAGCAGTTCTTC CANSSGRVYNEQFF TRBJ2-1 TRBV2 TRBD2 .
TGTGCCAGCAGTTTATCCGGGGGGAGAGGGGAGACCCAGTACTTC CASSLSGGRGETQYF TRBJ2-5 TRBV27 TRBD2 .
TGTGCCAGCAGTTACGGTAGGACAGGGGGCAATTCACCCCTCCACTTT CASSYGRTGGNSPLHF TRBJ1-6 TRBV6-2/TRBV6-3 TRBD1 .
TGTGCCAGTAGTATTTGGAGAAGGGGGAACAGGCCGCCCTTCATTAACTCCTACAATGAGCAGTTCTTC CASSIWRRGNRPPFINSYNEQFF TRBJ2-1 TRBV19 . .
TGCGCCAGCAGTCCGGACAGAGTGACCGGGGAGCTGTTTTTT CASSPDRVTGELFF TRBJ2-2 TRBV5-1 . .
TGTGCCAGTAGTGGGCAGAGGACAGGGGAGAACGAAAAACTGTTTTTT CASSGQRTGENEKLFF TRBJ1-4 TRBV19 TRBD1 .
TGTGCCAGCAGCTTACGGGCGGGGGGCGACAATGAGCAGTTCTTC CASSLRAGGDNEQFF TRBJ2-1 TRBV7-2 TRBD2 .
TGTGCCAGCAGGGCTCCGGGTCTAGCCAAAAACATTCAGTACTTC CASRAPGLAKNIQYF TRBJ2-4 TRBV28 . .
TGCGCCAGCAGCTCGAACCCTAGCGGGAATACGCAGTATTTT CASSSNPSGNTQYF TRBJ2-3 TRBV5-1 TRBD2 .
TGTGCCAGCAGCGGGGGGACAGCAAAAGAGACCCAGTACTTC CASSGGTAKETQYF TRBJ2-5 TRBV9 TRBD1 .
TGTGCCAGCAGCGGACGGGTCCGGGGCACTGAAGCTTTCTTT CASSGRVRGTEAFF TRBJ1-1 TRBV3-1/TRBV3-2 . .
TGTGCCAGCAGCCTTAGAGAGACCCAGTACTTC CASSLRETQYF TRBJ2-5 TRBV3-1/TRBV3-2 . .
TGTGCCATCAGTGACGCGGCCCAGGCTTTCTTT CAISDAAQAFF TRBJ1-1 TRBV10-3 . .
TGCAGTGCTGACAGGGCGGAGGGCTACACCTTC CSADRAEGYTF TRBJ1-2 TRBV20-1 TRBD1 .
TGTGCCAGCAGCGCGGGACTAGTTATCGACTACGAGCAGTACTTC CASSAGLVIDYEQYF TRBJ2-7 TRBV7-9 TRBD2 .
TGTGCCAGCATGTCCAGGGACACAGATACGCAGTATTTT CASMSRDTDTQYF TRBJ2-3 TRBV28 . .
TGTGCCACCAGCAGAGATAGAGGATTTGGAGAGACCCAGTACTTC CATSRDRGFGETQYF TRBJ2-5 TRBV15 . .
TGTGCCAGCAGTTTGATCGTAGACAATCAGCCCCAGCATTTT CASSLIVDNQPQHF TRBJ1-5 TRBV28 . .
TGTGCCAGTCTCAACAGGGGGCCGGAAGCTTTCTTT CASLNRGPEAFF TRBJ1-1 TRBV7-9 TRBD1 .
TGTGCCAGCAGCCCATCCCCCCTAGCGCAGTACTTC CASSPSPLAQYF TRBJ2-7 TRBV28 . .
TGTGCCAGCAGTTGGGGGACCGGGACAGGGGTTTACAATGAGCAGTTCTTC CASSWGTGTGVYNEQFF TRBJ2-1 TRBV28 TRBD1 .
TGTGCCTGGAGTGATGGACTAGCGGTCAATGAGCAGTTCTTC CAWSDGLAVNEQFF TRBJ2-1 TRBV30 TRBD2 .
TGTGCCAGCAGCCCCTGGGACAGGAGCTCCTATAATTCACCCCTCCACTTT CASSPWDRSSYNSPLHF TRBJ1-6 TRBV5-4 TRBD1 .
TGCGCCAGCAGCCAAAGCCCCGGCGGGGTGGGTCCAGATACGCAGTATTTT CASSQSPGGVGPDTQYF TRBJ2-3 TRBV4-1 . .
TGTGCCAGCCGGAGAGGGGGAGCAACCCAAGAGACCCAGTACTTC CASRRGGATQETQYF TRBJ2-5 TRBV5-6 . .
TGTGCCAGCAGCCAAGATGCCAGCGGGAGGACAGATACGCAGTATTTT CASSQDASGRTDTQYF TRBJ2-3 TRBV3-1/TRBV3-2 TRBD2 once
TGTGCCAGCAGCTCCCCCGGGAGGGGGCCCTCTAATGAAAAACTGTTTTTT CASSSPGRGPSNEKLFF TRBJ1-4 TRBV28 TRBD1 .
TGCGCCAGCAGCCCAGGTAGACTAGCCTTTGGGAATGAGCAGTTCTTC CASSPGRLAFGNEQFF TRBJ2-1 TRBV5-1 TRBD2 .
TGTGCCTGGATTGCCGGGAGGGGGCCGGACACCGGGGAGCTGTTTTTT CAWIAGRGPDTGELFF TRBJ2-2 TRBV30 . .
TGTGCCAGCAGCTTCGGGATCATTGCAACTAATGAAAAACTGTTTTTT CASSFGIIATNEKLFF TRBJ1-4 TRBV5-6 . once
TGTGCCAGCAGCTTCCTAGCGGGAGGCCTCAGCTCCTACAATGAGCAGTTCTTC CASSFLAGGLSSYNEQFF TRBJ2-1 TRBV5-6 TRBD2 .